Detailed here is one T cell receptor (beta chain). The germline V gene has CDR1 SNHLY and CDR2 FYNNEI. V dropped 4 bases and J dropped 0; count of bases not matched to a gene: 6. This CDR3 is built from 16 residues. These data originate in a study of blood T cell repertoires in COVID-19. In the study's own analysis: By means of reference gene primer amplification, nucleated cell counts were estimated. Sequencing used immunoSEQ multiplex PCR; TCRdb keeps in-frame clones, though not all of them. V and J calls and clone size are those listed in that table; D and trimming were worked out from the DNA. This sample has about 210,000 clones, with roughly 85% found just once.

The TCR originated in a woman aged 70-85 years with COVID-19, enrolled during active disease. The V gene is TRBV2, the J gene TRBJ1-5; 7 nucleotides match TRBD1. The sequenced sample was peripheral blood. DNA of the CDR3: TGTGCCAGCAGTGTGGCGACAGGGAATAGCAATCAGCCCCAGCATTTT. It encodes CASSVATGNSNQPQHF.